This T cell receptor beta chain was recorded in a study of shared clonotypes between healthy human individuals. Across the study: Every donor yielded three CD4 naive, three CD4 memory, two CD8 naive and one CD8 memory plate.

Assay used: immunoSEQ multiplex PCR; TCRdb lists only in-frame clones, some missing. The profile covers 1.5 million to 1.9 million clones, with 98% appearing a single time and roughly 0.45% taken by the ten largest. Study-wide findings and caveats: Richness estimates generally favored naive over memory subsets. Some naive CD4 clonotypes, around 5%, turned up in common across several donors.

The CDR3 spans 13 residues. Germline V gene lookup returns CDR1 MNHNY and CDR2 SVGAGI (reference sequence). V was cut by 0 bases and J by 4 bases, with 7 bases left in between. On this clone: What it binds is unknown.

Splitting of CD4+ cells produced CD45RA+ naive and CD45RA-negative memory subsets. Source material: naive CD4+ T cells sorted from blood. Indicated subset: CD45RA+ positively selected. V usage is TRBV6-6 and J usage is TRBJ2-7; no reliable D call. The clonotype was recovered from a man aged 30-40 years in good health. In DNA, the CDR3 is TGTGCCAGCAGTTACTCCGCTAGTTACGAGCAGTACTTC. This sequence encodes CASSYSASYEQYF.